Following are 19 T cell receptor beta chains from one sample sequenced in a study of T-cell reconstitution after alpha-beta-depleted transplantation in children. The library targeted TCRbeta and was prepared with unique molecular identifiers. TCRdb recomputed calls from the PCR reads with MiXCR, one row per CDR3 protein. This sample has 200,000 to 250,000 distinct CDR3 sequences, with approximately 8.4% found just once. Sequencing used PBMCs, mostly from graft donor cells, obtained 360 days after TCRalphabeta/CD19-depleted stem cell transplant. The receptors shown here come from a male patient aged 2-15 years who had a stem cell transplant for acute myeloid leukemia, so the T cells may come from the graft donor.

This clonotype was observed at least ten times. This chain joins TRBV7-9 and TRBJ1-1, with D unresolved. Trimming took off 5 bases at V and 11 bases at J, with 18 bases between the two ends. This CDR3 is built from 13 residues. Germline V gene data show CDR1 as SEHNR and CDR2 as FQNEAQ (reference sequence). CDR3 in amino acids: CASSLTPDPGAFF. CDR3 nucleotide sequence: TGTGCCAGCAGCCTCACTCCGGACCCGGGGGCTTTCTTT.

This clonotype was observed a handful of times. The chain recombines TRBV18 with TRBJ2-5, with TRBD2 identical over 9 bases. The length of the CDR3 is 15 residues. From germline, CDR1 is KGHSH and CDR2 LQKENI. Trimming took 3 bases from V and 3 from J; bases not matched to a gene: 5. CDR3 residues: CASSPRRTSEETQYF. CDR3 in DNA: TGTGCCAGCTCACCGCGTAGGACTAGCGAAGAGACCCAGTACTTC.

V gene TRBV5-1 combines with J gene TRBJ1-1, with D hard to call. V was cut by 4 bases and J by 4 bases, with 14 bases left in between. The CDR3 length is 14 residues. Germline values: CDR1 SGHRS, CDR2 YFSETQ. The CDR3 coding sequence is TGCGCCAGCAGCCCGGGTCGTGTAAGCACTGAAGCTTTCTTT. Its protein is CASSPGRVSTEAFF.

Only a few counts were recorded for this clonotype. The V and J genes are TRBV7-3 and TRBJ1-2; 12 nucleotides match TRBD1. CDR1 and CDR2 (germline): SGHTA, FQGTGA. This CDR3 has 16 amino acids. J lost 8 bases, V lost 3 bases, and 10 bases had no gene match. CDR3 sequence reads: CASSFGPSGQGAGYTF. The DNA for the CDR3 is TGTGCCAGCAGCTTTGGGCCCTCGGGACAGGGGGCCGGCTACACCTTC.

The CDR3 DNA sequence: TGCAGTGCTAGAGATATTCGGACAGGGGGGGAGACCCAGTACTTC. This translates into CSARDIRTGGETQYF. The rearrangement joins TRBV20-1 to TRBJ2-5; 10 bases align to TRBD1. V shed 0 bases and J 5 bases; nucleotides not matched to a gene: 6. Per germline, CDR1 DFQATT and CDR2 SNEGSKA (reference sequence). The CDR3 sequence is 15 residues long.

The chain carries TRBV5-1 and TRBJ1-1; D ambiguous. Trimming took 4 bases from V and 5 from J, leaving 12 bases between them. This CDR3 is built from 13 residues. Germline assignment: CDR1 SGHRS and CDR2 YFSETQ. CDR3 nucleotide sequence: TGCGCCAGCAGCCCCTTGCCCGGGACTGAAGCTTTCTTT. Protein: CASSPLPGTEAFF.

This clonotype was observed many times. CDR3 region: CSVGRQGMNTEAFF. Here the CDR3 DNA reads TGCAGCGTGGGAAGACAGGGGATGAACACTGAAGCTTTCTTT. This chain connects TRBV29-1 to TRBJ1-1; the match to TRBD1 covers 8 bases. V shed 6 bases and J 0 bases; nucleotides not matched to a gene: 6. Germline V lookup: CDR1 SQVTM, CDR2 ANQGSEA. The CDR3 extends over 14 amino acids. Based on the CDR3 plus reference TRBV29-1 and TRBJ1-1, the full variable domain is SAVISQKPSRDICQRGTSLTIQCQVDSQVTMMFWYRQQPGQSLTLIATANQGSEATYESGFVIDKFPISRPNLTFSTLTVSNMSPEDSSIYLCSVGRQGMNTEAFFGQGTRLTVV.

This chain uses TRBV20-1 with TRBJ2-3; 8 nucleotides align to TRBD1. The CDR3 is made up of 15 amino acids. V shed 3 bases and J 1 base; nucleotides not matched to a gene: 6. CDR1 and CDR2 (germline): DFQATT, SNEGSKA (reference sequence). CDR3 DNA sequence: TGCAGTGCTAGCCAGACAGGGGTCGGCACAGATACGCAGTATTTT. As protein: CSASQTGVGTDTQYF.

The chain employs TRBV4-3 and TRBJ1-2; D not certain. The germline V gene encodes CDR1 LGHNA and CDR2 YSLEER. This CDR3 contains 14 residues. Trimming removed 0 bases from V and 8 bases from J, with 13 bases in between. This chain's CDR3 is CASSQDWGRGGYTF. As DNA, the CDR3 is TGCGCCAGCAGCCAAGATTGGGGAAGAGGCGGCTACACCTTC.

There are a few counts of this clonotype. This chain links TRBV12-3 or TRBV12-4 with TRBJ2-1; D is unresolved. The V end was cut by 6 bases, the J end by 5 bases, with 11 bases between. The CDR3 length is 13 residues. CDR3 residues: CASSQSDHNEQFF. The CDR3 bases are TGTGCCAGCAGCCAGTCCGACCACAATGAGCAGTTCTTC.

The J gene is TRBJ1-1, the V gene TRBV5-1; no reliable D call. This CDR3 is 15 amino acids long. The germline gives CDR1 SGHRS, CDR2 YFSETQ. With 4 bases removed from V and 3 bases from J, the gap between germline ends came to 16 bases. For the CDR3, the DNA is TGCGCCAGCAGCGAAACAGCCGTGGGTGACACTGAAGCTTTCTTT. The encoded protein is CASSETAVGDTEAFF.

J is TRBJ2-3 and V is TRBV6-4, with 10 nucleotides matching TRBD1. CDR1 is MRHNA and CDR2 is SNTAGT in the germline V gene. Germline trimming cut 6 bases from V and 1 base from J; bases unmatched to any gene: 25. CDR3 length: 22 residues. CDR3 nucleotide sequence: TGTGCCAGCAGAAGCACCCCGGGACAGGGGCACGGAATCGAAATGGGCACAGATACGCAGTATTTT. Its translation is CASRSTPGQGHGIEMGTDTQYF.

This clonotype was counted many times. V gene TRBV21-1 combines with J gene TRBJ1-1; TRBD1, the D gene given by the table, was not confirmed from the DNA. TRBV21-1 is listed as a pseudogene. The CDR3 runs to 16 residues. CDR3 in amino acids: CASSQRDPGVSAEAFF. The DNA for the CDR3 is TGTGCCAGCAGTCAGAGGGACCCGGGCGTAAGCGCTGAAGCTTTCTTT.

This clonotype was observed at least ten times. The chain is built from TRBV12-3 or TRBV12-4 and TRBJ2-3, with D tentatively TRBD2 (7 bases). The CDR3 covers 16 residues. V was clipped by 4 bases and J by 4 bases, with 18 bases between them. The DNA of the CDR3 is TGTGCCAGCAGTTGTACCGGGGGGCCTCTTCCAGATACGCAGTATTTT. Its protein product is CASSCTGGPLPDTQYF.

In its sample, this clonotype was seen many times. This rearrangement joins TRBV12-3 or TRBV12-4 to TRBJ2-1; D is undetermined. The CDR3 is made up of 12 amino acids. V was cut by 4 bases and J by 10 bases, with 11 bases left in between. The DNA of the CDR3 is TGTGCCAGCAGTTGGGGAACTTTGGAGCAGTTCTTC. Amino acids: CASSWGTLEQFF.

This clonotype was picked up a small number of times. The CDR3 sequence is CASRNREWAGNTIYF. In DNA form, the CDR3 reads TGTGCCAGCAGAAACAGGGAGTGGGCTGGAAACACCATATATTTT. The chain links TRBV12-3 or TRBV12-4 to TRBJ1-3; possibly TRBD1 for D (6 bases). This CDR3 spans 15 amino acids. Deletions cut 6 bases from V and 2 bases from J, with 14 bases between.

This clonotype came up many times. V usage is TRBV7-2 and J usage is TRBJ2-7; a possible D gene is TRBD1 (6 bases). Germline CDR1 is SGHTA and CDR2 is FQGNSA. The CDR3 loop spans 16 amino acids. V lost 0 bases and J 3 bases, leaving 15 bases between the germline ends. The CDR3 protein is CASSLAPEGGYYEQYF. The CDR3 nucleotides read TGTGCCAGCAGCTTAGCGCCAGAAGGGGGATACTACGAGCAGTACTTC.

This clonotype was recorded at least ten times. The chain has TRBV5-1 and TRBJ2-7; tentatively, D is TRBD1 (7 bases). V was trimmed by 4 bases and J by 1 base, leaving 21 bases between them. This CDR3 has 17 residues. Looked up from germline, CDR1 is SGHRS and CDR2 is YFSETQ. The CDR3 protein is CASSPGGAQGLSYEQYV. CDR3 sequence (DNA): TGCGCCAGCAGCCCAGGAGGGGCACAGGGGTTATCCTACGAGCAGTACGTC.

This clonotype occurred many times. This sequence joins TRBV18 and TRBJ2-7; 7 nucleotides align to TRBD2. J lost 1 base, V lost 8 bases, and 8 bases had no gene match. CDR3 length: 14 amino acids. Germline values: CDR1 KGHSH, CDR2 LQKENI. CDR3 DNA: TGTGCCAGCACCGCCGGGCGGGAGTCCTACGAGCAGTACGTC. This translates into CASTAGRESYEQYV.